Shown below are 18 T cell receptor beta chains from a single sample sequenced in a study of blood T cell repertoires in COVID-19. The table came from immunoSEQ multiplex PCR; TCRdb's copy has only in-frame clones and leaves some out. Here the sample spans approximately 25,000 clones, roughly four fifths being singletons. The sequencing input was peripheral blood. The receptor source for this set is a woman aged 70 to 79 with COVID-19, enrolled during active disease.

The chain carries TRBV13 and TRBJ2-7; tentative D call: TRBD2 (6 bases). Trimming cost V 5 bases and J 5 bases, with 16 bases left between them. Germline V gives CDR1 PRHDT, CDR2 FYEKMQ (reference sequence). This CDR3 spans 14 amino acids. The CDR3 sequence: CASSPRGGSDEQYV. The CDR3 DNA sequence: TGTGCCAGCAGCCCACGGGGAGGTTCTGACGAGCAGTACGTC.

V usage is TRBV5-1 and J usage is TRBJ1-3; 7 bases align to TRBD1. The CDR3 is 14 residues long. Germline CDR1 and CDR2: SGHRS and YFSETQ. Losses at the gene ends were 4 bases for V and 1 base for J; bases not matched to a gene: 2. DNA for the CDR3: TGCGCCAGCAGCCCAGGGGGTTCTGGAAACACCATATATTTT. This translates into CASSPGGSGNTIYF. The whole variable domain, remainder taken from reference TRBV5-1 and TRBJ1-3, is KAGVTQTPRYLIKTRGQQVTLSCSPISGHRSVSWYQQTPGQGLQFLFEYFSETQRNKGNFPGRFSGRQFSNSRSEMNVSTLELGDSALYLCASSPGGSGNTIYFGEGSWLTVV.

This chain connects TRBV27 to TRBJ1-1, with 10 positions matching TRBD1. This CDR3 has 15 amino acids. V was pared by 2 bases and J by 2 bases, with 2 bases of the junction left unmatched. Per the germline V gene, CDR1 is MNHEY and CDR2 is SMNVEV (reference sequence). DNA for the CDR3: TGTGCCAGCAGTTTAGACAGGGGGCTTAACACTGAAGCTTTCTTT. Its protein is CASSLDRGLNTEAFF.

The chain combines TRBV5-8 with TRBJ1-2; 8 nucleotides align to TRBD1. Germline CDR1 and CDR2: SGHTS and YDEGEE. V shed 4 bases, J shed 2 bases, and the junction held 4 bases outside the gene matches. The CDR3 has 14 residues. CDR3 in amino acids: CASSRDRLNYGYTF. The CDR3 nucleotides are TGTGCCAGCAGCAGGGACAGGCTAAACTATGGCTACACCTTC.

In its sample, this clone was seen a few times. CDR3 in amino acids: CASRAGQDTDTQYF. The CDR3 nucleotides are TGTGCCAGCCGGGCGGGGCAAGACACAGATACGCAGTATTTT. V is TRBV4-2 and J is TRBJ2-3; D might be TRBD2 (6 bases). Germline CDR1 LGHNA, CDR2 YNFKEQ. The CDR3 runs 14 residues. The V and J ends lost 8 bases and 2 bases respectively, with 14 bases between them.

Note on this clone: The same CDR3 also results from other DNA sequences found in this sample. This rearrangement joins TRBV7-9 to TRBJ1-5; 7 bases are shared with TRBD1. The V gene end was trimmed by 5 bases and the J gene end by 3 bases; junction bases not matched to a gene: 4. The CDR3 length is 14 residues. CDR1 SEHNR and CDR2 FQNEAQ come from the germline V gene (reference sequence). The CDR3 is CASSPTGSNQPQHF. The CDR3 nucleotides read TGTGCCAGCAGCCCGACAGGGTCCAATCAGCCCCAGCATTTT.

The V and J genes are TRBV4-1 and TRBJ1-2; D possibly corresponds to TRBD1 (6 bases). V shed 0 bases and J shed 8 bases, with 16 bases lying between them. Germline CDR1 reads MGHRA; CDR2 reads YSYEKL. The CDR3 runs to 15 residues. The CDR3 coding sequence is TGCGCCAGCAGCCAAGACCTACAGGGTATGCGGGGCTACACCTTC. This codes for CASSQDLQGMRGYTF.

The rearrangement joins TRBV29-1 to TRBJ1-1, with 10 bases matching TRBD1. V shed 6 bases, J shed 2 bases, and the junction held 3 bases outside the gene matches. CDR3 length equals 13 residues. In germline, CDR1 is SQVTM, CDR2 ANQGSEA. CDR3 sequence (DNA): TGCAGCGTACGGACAGGGGGAAACACTGAAGCTTTCTTT. Translation: CSVRTGGNTEAFF.

The rearrangement links TRBV5-6 to TRBJ2-2; TRBD2 agrees at 15 bases. With 0 bases clipped from V and 1 base from J, the junction kept 4 bases outside the gene matches. The CDR3 is 19 amino acids. CDR1 SGHDT and CDR2 YYEEEE come from the germline V gene. The CDR3 DNA is TGTGCCAGCAGCTTGGCCCCGGGACTAGCGGGGGGGAACACCGGGGAGCTGTTTTTT. Translation gives CASSLAPGLAGGNTGELFF.

The CDR3: CASSYEFNEKLFF. The CDR3 nucleotides are TGTGCCAGCAGTTACGAGTTTAATGAAAAACTGTTTTTT. V usage is TRBV6-2 or TRBV6-3 and J usage is TRBJ1-4; D remains ambiguous. Germline CDR1 and CDR2: MNHEY and SVGEGT. V dropped 2 bases and J dropped 4 bases, with 5 bases sitting between them. The CDR3 loop spans 13 amino acids.

The CDR3 is CATSDQGLAGAGKETQYF. CDR3 in DNA: TGTGCCACCAGTGATCAGGGACTAGCGGGAGCTGGGAAGGAGACCCAGTACTTC. V gene TRBV24-1 combines with J gene TRBJ2-5, with 14 bases matching TRBD2. Germline loops: CDR1 KGHDR, CDR2 SFDVKD. This CDR3 spans 18 amino acids. J was trimmed by 5 bases and V by 3 bases; bases with no gene match: 10.

The chain uses TRBV19 and TRBJ2-5; TRBD2 might be the D (6 bases). Germline assignment: CDR1 LNHDA and CDR2 SQIVND (reference sequence). The CDR3 is made up of 14 amino acids. Trimming removed 6 bases at V and 6 bases at J, with 17 bases between. This CDR3 is CASRGQGGVKTQYF. The CDR3 DNA reads TGTGCCAGTAGGGGTCAAGGAGGGGTTAAGACCCAGTACTTC.

The chain joins TRBV6-5 to TRBJ2-7; 8 nucleotides match TRBD1. In germline, CDR1 is MNHEY, CDR2 SVGAGI. This CDR3 has 14 residues. The ends lost 5 bases at V and 7 bases at J; junction bases unmatched: 10. The CDR3 DNA follows: TGTGCCAGCAGTCCCCGCCAGGGGGCGTTTGAGCAGTACTTC. It translates to CASSPRQGAFEQYF.

The chain links TRBV3-1 (or the pseudogene TRBV3-2) to TRBJ2-4; 10 positions agree with TRBD2. The length of the CDR3 is 18 residues. CDR1 is LGHDT and CDR2 is YNNKEL in the germline V gene (reference sequence). With V trimmed by 1 base and J by 3 bases, 9 bases remained unmatched. Written as DNA, the CDR3 is TGTGCCAGCAGCCAAGTAAGAGCGGGGGGGCCAGGCAAAAACATTCAGTACTTC. Its protein product is CASSQVRAGGPGKNIQYF.

This chain joins TRBV9 and TRBJ2-5, with D perhaps matching TRBD1 (6 bases). Germline loops: CDR1 SGDLS, CDR2 YYNGEE. The CDR3 has 15 residues. Trimming left V 0 bases short and J 1 base short, with 10 bases between. The CDR3 DNA follows: TGTGCCAGCAGCGTAGGGGGGCTCGTCCAAGAGACCCAGTACTTC. Encoded protein: CASSVGGLVQETQYF.

This chain connects TRBV28 to TRBJ2-1; 10 bases align to TRBD2. V lost 5 bases to trimming and J lost 3 bases; unmatched junction nucleotides: 10. The germline V gene encodes CDR1 MDHEN and CDR2 SYDVKM. The CDR3 is 17 residues long. The CDR3 loop is CASSGAGGPPRYNEQFF. The DNA for the CDR3 is TGTGCCAGCAGTGGAGCGGGAGGGCCACCCCGCTACAATGAGCAGTTCTTC.

The rearrangement links TRBV2 to TRBJ2-3; a weak D match, TRBD2 (5 bases). There are 15 residues in the CDR3. V lost 6 bases to trimming and J lost 3 bases, with 16 bases between them. Germline V gives CDR1 SNHLY, CDR2 FYNNEI. The CDR3 DNA follows: TGTGCCAGCAGCGAGACCCCAGCGGTGACAGATACGCAGTATTTT. This sequence encodes CASSETPAVTDTQYF.

The chain links TRBV6-4 to TRBJ1-5, with 7 bases that match TRBD1. Losses at the gene ends were 3 bases for V and 0 bases for J; bases not matched to a gene: 11. This CDR3 is built from 18 residues. Germline V gene sequence: CDR1 MRHNA, CDR2 SNTAGT. CDR3 DNA sequence: TGTGCCAGCAGTGATCAACGACAGGGCCGGTATAGCAATCAGCCCCAGCATTTT. Translation: CASSDQRQGRYSNQPQHF.